This T cell receptor (beta chain) was profiled in a study of blood T cell repertoires in COVID-19. In the study overall: Samples taken during acute and convalescent COVID-19 were collected in the United States, Italy and Spain. T cells, B-cell-depleted T cells, or PBMCs supplied cDNA or gDNA.

How the authors handled the data: Amplified reference gene primers provided the basis for estimating nucleated cell counts. TCRdb's table, derived via immunoSEQ multiplex PCR, lists solely in-frame clones and lacks some. V and J calls and clone size are as listed in that table; D and trimming were resolved from the DNA. This table holds around 250,000 clones, more than 65% found once. Per the germline V gene, CDR1 is SGHNT and CDR2 is YYREEE (reference sequence). CDR3 length: 14 amino acids. The V and J ends lost 4 bases and 7 bases, in that order; junction bases with no gene match: 6. Input material: peripheral blood. The source is a man in his fifties or sixties with active or convalescent COVID-19. The J gene is TRBJ2-3, the V gene TRBV5-4; 10 bases line up with TRBD2. The CDR3, as DNA: TGTGCCAGCAGCGCCACTAGCGGGGAGCATACGCAGTATTTT. Its translation: CASSATSGEHTQYF.